This T cell receptor beta chain was sequenced in a study of blood T cell repertoires in COVID-19. Data came from immunoSEQ multiplex PCR; TCRdb stores just in-frame clones and leaves some out. The profile shows roughly 300,000 clones, about 86% of them singletons. The ends lost 4 bases at V and 3 bases at J; junction bases unmatched: 7. Germline CDR1 SGHRS, CDR2 YFSETQ. This CDR3 has 15 amino acids. The TCR was taken from a woman aged 45-65 years with acute or convalescent COVID-19. This rearrangement joins TRBV5-1 to TRBJ1-5; 7 bases are a match to TRBD1. Sequencing was done on a sample of peripheral blood. The CDR3 region is CASSLYGQDNQPQHF. The CDR3 nucleotides are TGCGCCAGCAGCCTCTACGGACAGGACAATCAGCCCCAGCATTTT.